Listed here is a single T cell receptor (beta chain). Its matching antigen is unknown. Researchers ran the PCR with 60 Vbeta and 13 Jbeta primers. Method: immunoSEQ multiplex PCR; TCRdb's copy keeps in-frame clones and lacks some. The table shows tens of thousands of clones, with around three quarters occurring only once. The data were obtained in a study of cytomegalovirus exposure and HLA in healthy donors. Findings of the study overall: The study recorded 150 to 200 TCR beta chains that were cytomegalovirus-associated.

V was shortened by 2 bases and J by 2 bases, with 7 bases between the two germline ends. CDR1 and CDR2 (germline): SGHDT, YYEEEE. The length of the CDR3 is 13 residues. Sequenced sample: PBMCs. J is TRBJ1-2 and V is TRBV5-6; the D is unclear. The origin of this receptor is a male donor in good health and CMV-seronegative. The chain's CDR3 is CASSLRGNYGYTF. The CDR3 DNA reads as TGTGCCAGCAGCTTACGCGGGAACTATGGCTACACCTTC.